Each of the 6 T cell receptor beta chains below was sequenced from the same sample in a study of beta chain features in type 1 diabetes. Study-wide results and caveats: TCRB CDR3s were moderately but significantly shorter in Type 1 diabetes patients in all four CD4+ subsets.

The study reverse transcribed the entire isolated RNA, so it sequenced expressed TCRB transcripts. Profiled with immunoSEQ multiplex PCR; TCRdb holds only in-frame clones, not every one. The repertoire holds some 640,000 clones, with around 15% as singletons. No antigen is known for these receptors. Input material: naive CD4+ T cells from blood. These TCRs come from a man younger than 35 with type 1 diabetes.

This clone was observed a handful of times. The chain has TRBV10-3 and TRBJ2-1; D not certain. This CDR3 has 15 amino acids. CDR1 is ENHRY and CDR2 is SYGVKD in the germline V gene. V was pared by 4 bases and J by 0 bases, with 10 bases between. The CDR3 loop reads CAISATQSSYNEQFF. The CDR3 nucleotides are TGTGCCATCAGTGCTACGCAGAGCTCCTACAATGAGCAGTTCTTC.

This clone was observed a handful of times. V usage is TRBV7-2 and J usage is TRBJ1-5; D not certain. The CDR3 spans 16 residues. CDR1 is SGHTA, CDR2 FQGNSA, per germline. Trimming stripped 2 bases from V and 1 base from J, with 12 bases between. Written as DNA, the CDR3 is TGTGCCAGCAGCTTATGGTCGGATGGCAGCAATCAGCCCCAGCATTTT. Translation gives CASSLWSDGSNQPQHF. Based on the CDR3 plus reference TRBV7-2 and TRBJ1-5, the full variable domain is GAGVSQSPSNKVTEKGKDVELRCDPISGHTALYWYRQSLGQGLEFLIYFQGNSAPDKSGLPSDRFSAERTGGSVSTLTIQRTQQEDSAVYLCASSLWSDGSNQPQHFGDGTRLSIL.

The V and J genes are TRBV18 and TRBJ1-1; 7 nucleotides agree with TRBD1. The CDR3 consists of 16 residues. The trim removed 4 bases at V and 1 base at J, leaving 9 bases unmatched. Germline assignment: CDR1 KGHSH and CDR2 LQKENI. CDR3 in amino acids: CASSLSPQGTNTEAFF. CDR3 nucleotide sequence: TGTGCCAGCTCACTGAGCCCACAGGGGACGAACACTGAAGCTTTCTTT.

The rearrangement uses TRBV2 and TRBJ1-4; D perhaps matches TRBD1 (6 bases). V lost 5 bases to trimming and J lost 12 bases, with 10 bases between them. The CDR3 spans 11 residues. Germline loops: CDR1 SNHLY, CDR2 FYNNEI. The CDR3 here is CASSPEGELFF. The CDR3 DNA reads as TGTGCCAGCAGTCCCGAGGGGGAACTGTTTTTT.

This chain links TRBV4-3 with TRBJ2-5, with D possibly TRBD1 on 5 matching bases. The germline V and J ends were trimmed by 2 bases and 5 bases, with 15 bases remaining between them. This CDR3 region has 15 residues. Germline assignment: CDR1 LGHNA and CDR2 YSLEER. In nucleotides, the CDR3 is TGCGCCAGCAGCCAATACAGTGGGGCTGTGGAGACCCAGTACTTC. Protein sequence: CASSQYSGAVETQYF.

This clone has only a few counts. J is TRBJ2-7 and V is TRBV7-2; weak D call: TRBD2 (5 bases). This CDR3 has 14 residues. The V end lost 5 bases, the J end lost 3 bases, and 14 bases lay between the germline ends. The germline V gene encodes CDR1 SGHTA and CDR2 FQGNSA. CDR3 loop: CASSRTLGHYEQYF. The CDR3 DNA sequence: TGTGCCAGCAGCAGGACTTTGGGTCACTACGAGCAGTACTTC. Looking up the rest from reference TRBV7-2 and TRBJ2-7 gives the full variable domain: GAGVSQSPSNKVTEKGKDVELRCDPISGHTALYWYRQSLGQGLEFLIYFQGNSAPDKSGLPSDRFSAERTGGSVSTLTIQRTQQEDSAVYLCASSRTLGHYEQYFGPGTRLTVT.